Here is one T cell receptor beta chain with its context. No antigen is known for it. No much larger clone exists at a distance of one base, and base qualities are not known. Using the deep immunoSEQ assay, TCR CDR3 regions were amplified from genomic DNA by multiplex PCR. Extracted genomic DNA from each cell subset was spread evenly across all wells of several immunoSEQ 96-well plates, with each plate serving as a replicate. Each replicate PCR for sorted subsets received around 0.2 ug genomic DNA, equal to tens of thousands of T cell genomes. Purified libraries were measured with a Qubit 3.0 fluorometer, size-checked on a Bioanalyzer 2100, and measured again with the KAPA Library Quantification kit. Every immunoSEQ 96-well plate was sequenced on a separate single-read 150-cycle Illumina NextSeq 550 flow cell. Per the authors' processing: Because only junctional sequences without quality scores were contained in the immunoSEQ output, filtering matching that applied to full-length reads could not be performed. To assign V/J genes and CDR3, sequences were annotated against IMGT germline references using PyIR, a Python wrapper for IgBLAST v1.9. Any read was removed if the V/J assignment was weak (E-value above 1e-6), the CDR3 was missing, or the read contained stop codons, out-of-frame junctions, or ambiguous translated residues. V3J clonotypes were defined as sequences sharing an identical inferred V gene, J gene, and CDR3 amino acid sequence. Percentage overlap between repertoires was computed as shared unique clonotypes divided by the size of the smaller repertoire. Three approaches were used to assess repertoire richness: RTK rarefaction, the Chao1 estimator, and Recon v2.1 estimates of unobserved clonotypes. OLGA was used to compute generation probabilities for all TCRbeta clonotypes that the gDNA method yielded from a handful of donors. Entries here come from immuneACCESS through TCRdb and include only in-frame sequences with V and J called. Some clones fail to appear in such tables; in the studies checked, an unresolved V gene covers under half of the shortfall, and the cause of the remainder is unknown. The V and J calls and clone size were taken over from that table, and D and trimming were inferred from the DNA. Within this sample are 2,500,000 or so clones, with under 95% of them counted one time only. The leading ten clones occupy roughly 0.36% of the sample.

The data were obtained in a study of shared clonotypes between healthy human individuals (dated by TCRdb to the early 2020s). Turning to the overall study: The cohort included a few men and a couple of women between 18 and 49 years of age. For each donor, CD4 naive and CD4 memory were each run on three plates, CD8 naive on two plates, and CD8 memory on one plate. Blood TCR repertoires of about 5 healthy adults were deeply sequenced to estimate repertoire size and the extent of clonotype sharing between individuals. Libraries were prepared and TCR repertoires were sequenced by different laboratories using diverse techniques, in order to increase sequencing depth and limit assay-specific biases. Leukapheresis yielded between about 0.85 and 9.5 billion PBMCs per donor.

Including the terminal cysteine and phenylalanine, the CDR3 comprises 13 residues. CDR3 DNA is the only sequence kept; it has 39 bases, read in frame from the first base. V loses 7 bases, J loses 2 bases, and the germline ends lie 11 bases apart. Sequences SGHNT (CDR1) and YYREEE (CDR2) are obtained from the germline V gene (reference sequence). Healthy HIV-negative adults with no recently reported acute infections or vaccinations were included as donors. Every donor was a Caucasian adult residing in Nashville, Tennessee, USA. CD4+ T cells were enriched by magnetic negative selection, after which naive cells were positively selected on CD45RA and the negative fraction was taken as the memory subset. Blood was obtained by leukapheresis, after which PBMCs were separated by Ficoll-Histopaque density gradient centrifugation and cryopreserved in liquid nitrogen vapor phase. Analytical flow cytometry was used to check the purity and quantity of each magnetically sorted T cell population. From each sorted fraction, genomic DNA was isolated and quantified by UV absorbance on a Nanodrop 2000c.

What the research found in general, with its limitations: Higher generation probabilities were observed for clonotypes shared by all four sorted-subset donors than for non-shared clonotypes. Only blood was sampled, and tissue TCR repertoires likely differ from those in blood. Because the study included only a small number of donors, the genetic and exposure-history diversity represented was limited. When several donors were compared, the shared fraction of clonotypes was about 5.5% for naive CD4, 3.5% to 4% for naive CD8, roughly 2.5% for memory CD4, and 0.35% to 0.5% for memory CD8. Incomplete sequencing was indicated by rarefaction of sorted-subset datasets, despite the large sequencing depth. Larger estimated clonotype richness was generally found for naive subsets than for memory subsets. Pairwise subsampling led to the expectation that sequencing depth would affect the degree of clonotype sharing among donors.

The clonotype comes from a man aged 18 to 29 in good health. Some clones in this sample may be carry-over from other donors' samples. The chain uses TRBV5-4 and TRBJ2-3; TRBD2 is perhaps the D gene, given 6 matching bases. The material sequenced was naive CD4+ T cells from PBMCs. This sample's cell subset or site label indicates: CD45RA+ positively selected. The CDR3 reads as follows: CASGGEVTDTQYF. Read as DNA, the sequence is TGTGCCAGCGGCGGGGAGGTCACAGATACGCAGTATTTT.